This TCR beta chain was observed in a study of T cell responses to AZD1222 COVID-19 vaccine. Study-level information: Second doses that came at about 4 or about 12 weeks were put together. Study outcomes and limitations: White British people made up most donors, females outnumbered males, and clonal diversity was possibly underestimated.

V gave up 6 bases and J gave up 1 base, with 10 bases separating them. CDR1 MDHEN and CDR2 SYDVKM come from the germline V gene. This CDR3 has 14 residues. Assay used: immunoSEQ multiplex PCR; TCRdb lists only in-frame clones, some missing. The table records around 61,000 clones, 80% to 90% of them present only once. Turning to this clone: Its target is not known.

This clonotype was sampled from an adult in good health. The material sequenced was peripheral blood, taken on day 0 of AZD1222 vaccination. The chain couples TRBV28 to TRBJ1-5, with D perhaps TRBD1 (5 bases). This CDR3 is CASSPGRSNQPQHF. The CDR3 coding sequence is TGTGCCAGCAGCCCGGGACGAAGCAATCAGCCCCAGCATTTT.